This T cell receptor (beta chain) was sequenced during a study of T cells in Graves' hyperthyroidism and ophthalmopathy. What was amplified from RNA transcripts were TCR beta CDR3 regions. A first-round RT-PCR of the TCR CDR3 used the HTBI primer set. TCRdb re-called the multiplex PCR reads through MiXCR, storing one row per CDR3 protein. The table has a few hundred thousand distinct CDR3 sequences, roughly 17% seen once; the top ten hold approximately 18%. V was trimmed by 4 bases and J by 7 bases, leaving 17 bases between them. Germline CDR1 and CDR2: SGHTS and YDEGEE. CDR3 length: 14 residues. The origin of this receptor is a woman under 30 with Graves' ophthalmopathy. Sequencing used blood. This rearrangement joins TRBV5-8 to TRBJ1-2, with a possible D match to TRBD1 (5 bases). The CDR3 sequence is CASSQAGLERGYTF. The DNA for the CDR3 is TGTGCCAGCAGCCAAGCAGGGCTTGAGCGTGGCTACACCTTC.